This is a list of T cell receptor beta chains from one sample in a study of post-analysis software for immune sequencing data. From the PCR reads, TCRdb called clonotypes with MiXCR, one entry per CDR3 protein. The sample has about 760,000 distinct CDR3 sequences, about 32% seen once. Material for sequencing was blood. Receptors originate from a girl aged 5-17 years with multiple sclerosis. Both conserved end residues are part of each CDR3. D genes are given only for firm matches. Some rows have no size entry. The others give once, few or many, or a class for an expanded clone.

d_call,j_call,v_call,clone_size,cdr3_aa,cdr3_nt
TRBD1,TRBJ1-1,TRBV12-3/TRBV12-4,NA,CASSLGQGRMNTEAFF,TGTGCCAGCAGTTTAGGACAGGGGCGGATGAACACTGAAGCTTTCTTT
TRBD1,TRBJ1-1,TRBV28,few,CASSYRQGLRDTEAFF,TGTGCCAGCAGTTACCGACAGGGCTTGAGGGACACTGAAGCTTTCTTT
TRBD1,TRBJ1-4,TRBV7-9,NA,CASSPCDREGREKLFF,TGTGCCAGCAGCCCGTGCGACAGGGAAGGTCGTGAAAAACTGTTTTTT
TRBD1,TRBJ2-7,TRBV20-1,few,CSARSGTGRNEQYF,TGCAGTGCTAGGTCCGGGACAGGGAGGAACGAGCAGTACTTC
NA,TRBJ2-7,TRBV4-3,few,CASSPLGAGNYEQYF,TGCGCCAGCAGTCCCCTCGGGGCGGGAAACTACGAGCAGTACTTC
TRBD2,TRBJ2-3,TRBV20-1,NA,CSAGGLAITDTQYF,TGCAGTGCTGGGGGACTAGCGATCACAGATACGCAGTATTTT
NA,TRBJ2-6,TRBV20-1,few,CSAAQGTPGANVLTF,TGCAGTGCCGCTCAGGGGACCCCTGGGGCCAACGTCCTGACTTTC
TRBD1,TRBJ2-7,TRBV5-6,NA,CAGRTGALDEQYF,TGTGCCGGAAGGACAGGGGCATTGGACGAGCAGTACTTC
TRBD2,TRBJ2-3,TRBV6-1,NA,CASSDLWRGGRDTQYF,TGTGCCAGCAGTGACCTGTGGCGGGGGGGCCGAGATACGCAGTATTTT
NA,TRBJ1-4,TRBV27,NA,CASSMRQATNEKLFF,TGTGCCAGCAGTATGCGACAGGCAACTAATGAAAAACTGTTTTTT
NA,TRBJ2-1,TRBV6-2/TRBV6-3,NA,CASSTPLPGQFF,TGTGCCAGCAGTACCCCCCTGCCAGGGCAGTTCTTC
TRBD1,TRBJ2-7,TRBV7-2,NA,CVSSLDIGGHFLSYEQYF,TGTGTCAGCAGCTTAGATATAGGGGGCCATTTCCTCTCCTACGAGCAGTACTTC
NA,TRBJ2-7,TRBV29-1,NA,CSVAGGSRGYEQYF,TGCAGCGTTGCGGGCGGATCCCGAGGGTACGAGCAGTACTTC
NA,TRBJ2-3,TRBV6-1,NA,CASSRNGFIDTQYF,TGTGCCAGCAGTCGAAACGGGTTCATAGATACGCAGTATTTT
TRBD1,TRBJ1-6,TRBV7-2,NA,CASSLVGQGNSPLHF,TGTGCCAGCAGCTTAGTGGGACAGGGTAATTCACCCCTCCACTTT
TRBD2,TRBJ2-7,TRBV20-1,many,CSASRTSGMDEQYF,TGCAGTGCGAGTCGGACTAGCGGGATGGACGAGCAGTACTTC
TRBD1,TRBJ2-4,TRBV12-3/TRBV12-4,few,CASSPRTGEMSAKNIQYF,TGTGCCAGCAGTCCAAGGACAGGGGAGATGTCGGCCAAAAACATTCAGTACTTC
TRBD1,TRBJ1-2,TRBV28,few,CASSPAGGHGYTF,TGTGCCAGCAGTCCTGCAGGGGGCCATGGCTACACCTTC
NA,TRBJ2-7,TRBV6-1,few,CASSVQLFPRSHEQYF,TGTGCCAGCAGTGTTCAATTGTTCCCGAGGAGCCACGAGCAGTACTTC
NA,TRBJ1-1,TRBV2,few,CASSASANTEAFF,TGTGCCAGCAGTGCCTCGGCAAACACTGAAGCTTTCTTT
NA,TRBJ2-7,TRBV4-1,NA,CASSQVILGSYEQYF,TGCGCCAGCAGCCAAGTGATATTAGGCTCCTACGAGCAGTACTTC
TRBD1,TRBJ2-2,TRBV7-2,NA,CASSLGAGQANTGELFF,TGTGCCAGCAGCTTAGGGGCGGGACAGGCGAACACCGGGGAGCTGTTTTTT
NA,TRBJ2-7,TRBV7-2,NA,CASSFDWGSSSYEQYF,TGTGCCAGCAGCTTTGACTGGGGGTCTAGCTCCTACGAGCAGTACTTC
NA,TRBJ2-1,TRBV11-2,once,CASSFISSSYNEQFF,TGTGCCAGCAGCTTTATTTCGAGCTCCTACAATGAGCAGTTCTTC
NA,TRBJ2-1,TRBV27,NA,CASSTPGERTNEQFF,TGTGCCAGCAGTACGCCCGGGGAGCGGACCAATGAGCAGTTCTTC
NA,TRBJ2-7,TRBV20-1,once,CSASRWRDRANEQYF,TGCAGTGCTAGCAGATGGAGAGATAGGGCTAACGAGCAGTACTTC
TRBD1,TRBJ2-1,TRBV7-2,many,CASSLDRGTDNEQFF,TGTGCCAGCAGCTTAGACAGGGGGACGGACAATGAGCAGTTCTTC
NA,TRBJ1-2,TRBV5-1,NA,CVSSPRTTYYGYTF,TGCGTCAGCAGCCCTCGGACAACCTACTATGGCTACACCTTC
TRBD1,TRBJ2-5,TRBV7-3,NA,CASSLRPTGYKQYF,TGTGCCAGCAGCTTAAGACCGACAGGGTATAAGCAGTACTTC
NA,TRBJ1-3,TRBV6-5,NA,CASRYSSYSGNTIYF,TGTGCCAGCAGATACAGCTCTTACTCTGGAAACACCATATATTTT
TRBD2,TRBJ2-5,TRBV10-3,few,CATMLERGARETQYF,TGTGCCACCATGCTAGAGCGGGGGGCACGGGAGACCCAGTACTTC
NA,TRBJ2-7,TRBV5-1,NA,CASSLADSWRSYEQYF,TGCGCCAGCAGCTTGGCGGACAGCTGGCGCTCCTACGAGCAGTACTTC
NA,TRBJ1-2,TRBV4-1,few,CASSQSRVNGYTF,TGCGCCAGCAGCCAAAGCAGGGTGAACGGCTACACCTTC
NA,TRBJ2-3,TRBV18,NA,CASSPRISGVGSDTQYF,TGTGCCAGCTCACCACGGATCTCCGGGGTGGGCTCAGATACGCAGTATTTT
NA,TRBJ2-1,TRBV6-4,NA,CASSVQTDSNEQFF,TGTGCCAGCAGTGTACAGACGGACTCTAATGAGCAGTTCTTC
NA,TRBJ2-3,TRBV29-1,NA,CSVTGQTGTQYF,TGCAGCGTCACCGGACAAACAGGTACGCAGTATTTT
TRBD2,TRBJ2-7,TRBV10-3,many,CAISPRLAGDPYEQYF,TGTGCCATCAGTCCAAGACTAGCGGGGGATCCCTACGAGCAGTACTTC
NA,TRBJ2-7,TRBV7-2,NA,CASSLDRYRDEQYF,TGTGCCAGCAGCTTAGACAGGTACCGCGACGAGCAGTACTTC